This TCR beta chain was identified in a study of T-cell memory formation after mild COVID-19. Constant-segment-primed 5'RACE gave TCR alpha and TCR beta cDNA libraries with sample barcodes and UMIs. TCRdb analysed the 5' RACE reads with MiXCR anew, one entry per CDR3 protein. Altogether under 300,000 distinct CDR3 sequences are present, roughly 18% being singletons, with the ten largest covering roughly 24%. The receptor comes from a man between 18 and 35 years old who had mild COVID-19 (a few samples of this study predate the infection). Cell type and time point are not known. Sequenced material: PBMCs or a T cell subset sorted from them (not recorded which).

CDR3 sequence reads: CASSPTSYGEQYV. CDR3 sequence (DNA): TGTGCCAGCAGCCCGACTAGTTACGGCGAGCAGTACGTC. The chain is built from TRBV13 and TRBJ2-7; tentatively, D is TRBD2 (6 bases). CDR1 is PRHDT and CDR2 is FYEKMQ in the germline V gene (reference sequence). The CDR3 runs to 13 residues. V was cut by 5 bases and J by 6 bases, with 14 bases left in between.